What follows are 19 T cell receptor beta chains derived from one specimen sequenced in a study of memory CD4+ T cells and cytomegalovirus serostatus. Sequencing used immunoSEQ multiplex PCR; TCRdb keeps in-frame clones, though not all of them. Of tens of thousands of clones in the sample, roughly 78% are singletons; the top ten hold less than 1%. Single viable CD3+CD4+CD8-CD45RO+ cells were sorted as the memory CD4+ T cells. The sample consisted of memory CD4+ T cells from blood. These receptors all stem from an adult in good health and CMV-seronegative.

The genes are TRBV5-1 and TRBJ2-7; possibly TRBD1 for D (8 bases). V lost 4 bases and J lost 4, with 15 bases in between. The CDR3 extends over 14 amino acids. Germline-derived CDR1 and CDR2 are SGHRS and YFSETQ. CDR3: CASSRQGRGYEQYF. For the CDR3, the DNA is TGCGCCAGCAGCCGACAGGGGAGGGGGTACGAGCAGTACTTC.

The V and J genes are TRBV19 and TRBJ2-6, with D tentatively TRBD1 or TRBD2 (6 bases each). This CDR3 has 16 residues. Germline V gene lookup returns CDR1 LNHDA and CDR2 SQIVND (reference sequence). V gave up 2 bases and J gave up 2 bases, with 10 bases separating them. This CDR3 reads CASSISGAPGANVLTF. Here the CDR3 DNA reads TGTGCCAGTAGTATATCGGGGGCCCCTGGGGCCAACGTCCTGACTTTC.

The chain recombines TRBV6-1 with TRBJ1-6; D may be TRBD1 (6 bases). The V end was cut by 5 bases, the J end by 16 bases, with 12 bases between. Germline loops: CDR1 MNHNS, CDR2 SASEGT. The CDR3 loop spans 11 amino acids. DNA for the CDR3: TGTGCCAGCAGTTACATCGACAGGCTCCACTTT. Translating gives CASSYIDRLHF.

The V and J genes are TRBV30 and TRBJ1-1; D call uncertain. The germline V gene encodes CDR1 GTSNPN and CDR2 SVGIG (reference sequence). V lost 4 bases to trimming and J lost 4 bases, with 13 bases between them. The CDR3 covers 13 residues. This CDR3 is CAWNTLRSTEAFF. The CDR3 nucleotides read TGTGCCTGGAATACATTGAGGTCCACTGAAGCTTTCTTT. Combining the CDR3 with reference TRBV30 and TRBJ1-1 gives the whole variable domain SQTIHQWPATLVQPVGSPLSLECTVEGTSNPNLYWYRQAAGRGLQLLFYSVGIGQISSEVPQNLSASRPQDRQFILSSKKLLLSDSGFYLCAWNTLRSTEAFFGQGTRLTVV.

The J gene is TRBJ1-3, the V gene TRBV25-1; maybe TRBD1 (5 bases). Trimming removed 6 bases at V and 3 bases at J, with 12 bases between. Germline CDR1 MGHDK, CDR2 SYGVNS. The CDR3 has 14 amino acids. This chain's CDR3 is CASRTGTGGNTIYF. CDR3 DNA: TGTGCCAGCAGGACCGGGACCGGTGGAAACACCATATATTTT.

This clone was detected only a few times. The chain employs TRBV5-1 and TRBJ2-7, with TRBD1 identical over 9 bases. The CDR3 consists of 15 residues. Germline V gene sequence: CDR1 SGHRS, CDR2 YFSETQ. V was clipped by 0 bases and J by 7 bases; unmatched bases: 8. The CDR3 here is CASSLEGQGVREQYF. The DNA for the CDR3 is TGCGCCAGCAGCTTGGAGGGACAGGGTGTAAGGGAGCAGTACTTC. The entire variable domain, with the rest obtained from reference TRBV5-1 and TRBJ2-7, is as follows: KAGVTQTPRYLIKTRGQQVTLSCSPISGHRSVSWYQQTPGQGLQFLFEYFSETQRNKGNFPGRFSGRQFSNSRSEMNVSTLELGDSALYLCASSLEGQGVREQYFGPGTRLTVT.

The rearrangement joins TRBV13 to TRBJ2-1; D unclear. Germline CDR1 and CDR2: PRHDT and FYEKMQ (reference sequence). V was shortened by 3 bases and J by 0 bases, with 9 bases between the two germline ends. The CDR3 has 15 amino acids. In DNA form, the CDR3 reads TGTGCCAGCAGCTTCGGTCTGAGCTCCTACAATGAGCAGTTCTTC. Translation: CASSFGLSSYNEQFF.

This chain joins TRBV11-2 and TRBJ2-2, with D possibly being TRBD2 (7 bases). The V and J ends lost 1 base and 6 bases respectively, with 9 bases between them. Germline-derived CDR1 and CDR2 are SGHAT and FQNNGV. The CDR3 extends over 14 amino acids. For the CDR3, the DNA is TGTGCCAGCAGCTTAGTCGGGGGGCCCGGGGAGCTGTTTTTT. Its protein is CASSLVGGPGELFF.

This clone is medium-sized (0.01 to 0.1%) within its sample. The chain carries TRBV6-5 and TRBJ2-2; TRBD1 aligns across 10 bases. The CDR3 has 14 residues. Losses at the gene ends were 2 bases for V and 6 bases for J; bases not matched to a gene: 0. Germline CDR1 and CDR2: MNHEY and SVGAGI. The chain's CDR3 is CASSYGTGAGELFF. In DNA, the CDR3 is TGTGCCAGCAGTTACGGGACAGGGGCCGGGGAGCTGTTTTTT.

The chain has TRBV4-1 and TRBJ2-7; D might be TRBD1 (6 bases). Germline loops: CDR1 MGHRA, CDR2 YSYEKL. This CDR3 region has 14 residues. Trimming removed 8 bases from V and 0 bases from J, with 14 bases in between. This chain's CDR3 is CASRRQENSYEQYF. CDR3 DNA: TGCGCCAGCCGACGACAGGAAAACTCCTACGAGCAGTACTTC.

The genes are TRBV18 and TRBJ2-1; 10 bases are a match to TRBD2. This CDR3 comprises 15 residues. CDR1 KGHSH and CDR2 LQKENI come from the germline V gene. J gave up 2 bases and V 3 bases, and 1 base lay outside the gene matches. The CDR3 protein is CASSPTSGPYNEQFF. DNA of the CDR3: TGTGCCAGCTCACCGACTAGCGGGCCCTACAATGAGCAGTTCTTC.

In this sample, this clone turned up a few times. This chain links TRBV28 with TRBJ2-7; the D call may be TRBD1 or TRBD2 (5 bases each). The germline V and J ends were trimmed by 5 bases and 9 bases, with 17 bases remaining between them. CDR1 and CDR2 from the germline V gene are MDHEN and SYDVKM. The length of the CDR3 is 13 residues. CDR3 DNA: TGTGCCAGCAGTCCCCGACGGGACCTCGGGCAGTACTTC. This sequence encodes CASSPRRDLGQYF. Filled out from reference TRBV28 and TRBJ2-7, the complete variable domain reads DVKVTQSSRYLVKRTGEKVFLECVQDMDHENMFWYRQDPGLGLRLIYFSYDVKMKEKGDIPEGYSVSREKKERFSLILESASTNQTSMYLCASSPRRDLGQYFGPGTRLTVT.

The gene calls are TRBV29-1 and TRBJ2-7; 7 positions match TRBD1. V lost 4 bases, J lost 6 bases, and 9 bases stayed unmatched. The CDR3 totals 13 residues. Germline values: CDR1 SQVTM, CDR2 ANQGSEA. Here the CDR3 reads CSVGVGTATEQYF. The CDR3 region has the DNA TGCAGCGTTGGGGTGGGGACAGCTACCGAGCAGTACTTC.

This chain uses TRBV20-1 with TRBJ2-5; TRBD1 is a possible D gene (6 bases). Trimming took 7 bases from V and 5 from J, leaving 11 bases between them. The CDR3 has 11 residues. Per the germline V gene, CDR1 is DFQATT and CDR2 is SNEGSKA (reference sequence). The CDR3 loop is CSEMGAETQYF. The DNA of the CDR3 is TGCAGTGAGATGGGGGCGGAGACCCAGTACTTC.

The V and J genes are TRBV5-8 and TRBJ2-2; D remains ambiguous. The CDR3 consists of 16 residues. V gave up 0 bases and J gave up 4 bases, with 13 bases separating them. The germline V gene has CDR1 SGHTS and CDR2 YDEGEE. The CDR3: CASSLDRPVPTGELFF. CDR3 nucleotides: TGTGCCAGCAGCTTGGATCGGCCGGTACCCACCGGGGAGCTGTTTTTT. Drawing the rest from reference TRBV5-8 and TRBJ2-2, the complete variable domain is EAGVTQSPTHLIKTRGQQATLRCSPISGHTSVYWYQQALGLGLQFLLWYDEGEERNRGNFPPRFSGRQFPNYSSELNVNALELEDSALYLCASSLDRPVPTGELFFGEGSRLTVL.

The chain couples TRBV5-5 to TRBJ2-3; 7 bases match TRBD2. CDR3 length: 15 residues. The J segment lost 1 base and the V segment lost 0 bases, leaving 2 bases of the junction unmatched. Germline CDR1 is SGHKS and CDR2 is YYEKEE (reference sequence). For the CDR3, the DNA is TGTGCCAGCAGCTTGGTGGCGGGGGGCACAGATACGCAGTATTTT. Translation: CASSLVAGGTDTQYF. Variable domain in full (rest from reference TRBV5-5 and TRBJ2-3): DAGVTQSPTHLIKTRGQQVTLRCSPISGHKSVSWYQQVLGQGPQFIFQYYEKEERGRGNFPDRFSARQFPNYSSELNVNALLLGDSALYLCASSLVAGGTDTQYFGPGTRLTVL.

This chain links TRBV7-3 with TRBJ2-2; no clear D gene. The CDR3 loop spans 13 amino acids. Germline-derived CDR1 and CDR2 are SGHTA and FQGTGA. V lost 4 bases to trimming and J lost 8 bases, with 11 bases between them. This CDR3 reads CASSYTQRGELFF. The CDR3, as DNA: TGTGCCAGCAGCTACACACAAAGAGGGGAGCTGTTTTTT.

The chain carries TRBV6-5 and TRBJ1-2, with a possible D match to TRBD1 (6 bases). Germline V gene data show CDR1 as MNHEY and CDR2 as SVGAGI. The CDR3 is 15 residues long. Trimming cost V 6 bases and J 8 bases, with 22 bases left between them. The CDR3 region has the DNA TGTGCCAGCAGACTCTGGCTGGGGGGCGAAGGGGGCTACACCTTC. This sequence encodes CASRLWLGGEGGYTF.

The genes are TRBV6-5 and TRBJ1-1, with a tentative D call TRBD1 (5 bases). The CDR3 loop spans 14 amino acids. The germline V gene has CDR1 MNHEY and CDR2 SVGAGI. Between the trimmed V and J ends, which lost 6 bases and 5 bases, there was a span of 16 bases. For the CDR3, the DNA is TGTGCCAGCAGACCTCGGGGGAGGGGAACTGAAGCTTTCTTT. Translating gives CASRPRGRGTEAFF.